These 27 T cell receptor beta chains were sequenced from one sample in a study of T cell repertoires in cytomegalovirus infection. TCRdb used MiXCR to reprocess the reads, holding one entry per CDR3 protein. The top ten hold roughly 13% of the sample, which has about 530,000 distinct CDR3 sequences, about 26% seen once. Sequenced input: PBMCs. The receptors shown here come from a human donor in good health (CMV status not recorded). Some clones in this sample may be carry-over from other donors' samples.

V is TRBV6-5 and J is TRBJ2-1; 10 bases map to TRBD2. This CDR3 comprises 14 residues. V shed 5 bases and J 6 bases; nucleotides not matched to a gene: 4. Germline lookup yields CDR1 MNHEY and CDR2 SVGAGI. The CDR3 DNA is TGTGCCAGCAGTACGGGACTAGCGCCCAATGAGCAGTTCTTC. Translation: CASSTGLAPNEQFF.

The genes are TRBV19 and TRBJ1-4; D is undetermined. Trimming removed 7 bases from V and 4 bases from J, with 16 bases in between. The germline CDR1 and CDR2 sequences are LNHDA and SQIVND (reference sequence). The CDR3 totals 15 residues. CDR3 protein: CASNPPAPSNEKLFF. DNA for the CDR3: TGTGCCAGTAATCCGCCGGCACCGAGTAATGAAAAACTGTTTTTT.

This clonotype was seen ten or more times. V usage is TRBV11-2 and J usage is TRBJ2-1, with D perhaps TRBD2 (5 bases). This CDR3 is built from 12 residues. The germline V gene encodes CDR1 SGHAT and CDR2 FQNNGV. Trimming took 6 bases from V and 4 from J, leaving 7 bases between them. The CDR3 DNA reads as TGTGCCAGCAGTCGGGATTACAATGAGCAGTTCTTC. Translated: CASSRDYNEQFF.

This clonotype was counted many times. The chain joins TRBV7-6 to TRBJ2-7; 10 bases are shared with TRBD1. This CDR3 is built from 16 residues. In germline, CDR1 is SGHVS, CDR2 FNYEAQ. V lost 5 bases, J lost 4 bases, and 11 bases stayed unmatched. The CDR3 spells CASSISPGTGVYEQYV. CDR3 bases: TGTGCCAGCAGCATAAGTCCCGGGACAGGGGTATACGAGCAGTACGTC.

This clonotype was seen more than once but under ten times. V gene TRBV20-1 combines with J gene TRBJ1-2, with a possible D match to TRBD1 (6 bases). Between the trimmed V and J ends, which lost 3 bases and 7 bases, there was a span of 15 bases. The CDR3 consists of 13 residues. The germline V gene encodes CDR1 DFQATT and CDR2 SNEGSKA (reference sequence). In DNA, the CDR3 is TGCAGTGCTAGGGCACAGGGCTTGAGTGGCTACACCTTC. Residues: CSARAQGLSGYTF.

The chain employs TRBV6-2 or TRBV6-3 and TRBJ1-1; no definite D call. CDR3 length: 14 residues. V was pared by 6 bases and J by 6 bases, with 17 bases between. The germline CDR1 and CDR2 sequences are MNHEY and SVGEGT. CDR3 in DNA: TGTGCCAGCAGACCTGGGCGTAGGACCTCTGAAGCTTTCTTT. Translating it yields CASRPGRRTSEAFF.

This clonotype was detected many times. The chain links TRBV7-9 to TRBJ2-3; a weak D match, TRBD2 (6 bases). CDR3 length: 13 residues. Germline-derived CDR1 and CDR2 are SEHNR and FQNEAQ (reference sequence). The germline V and J ends were trimmed by 8 bases and 1 base, with 10 bases remaining between them. The chain's CDR3 is CASSGDGTDTQYF. CDR3 coding DNA: TGTGCCAGCTCGGGGGACGGCACAGATACGCAGTATTTT.

This rearrangement joins TRBV6-5 to TRBJ2-7; 7 bases line up with TRBD1. CDR3 length: 14 residues. The ends lost 6 bases at V and 2 bases at J; junction bases unmatched: 7. The germline V gene has CDR1 MNHEY and CDR2 SVGAGI. The CDR3 nucleotides are TGTGCCAGCAGATCGACAGGGTCTGCCTACGAGCAGTACTTC. Protein: CASRSTGSAYEQYF.

J is TRBJ1-4 and V is TRBV5-1; 7 nucleotides align to TRBD1. This CDR3 region has 15 residues. V lost 3 bases to trimming and J lost 7 bases; unmatched junction nucleotides: 9. Germline CDR1 is SGHRS and CDR2 is YFSETQ. The CDR3 sequence: CASSWQGQAGEKLFF. The CDR3 coding sequence is TGCGCCAGCAGCTGGCAAGGACAGGCCGGTGAAAAACTGTTTTTT.

This clonotype has just a few counts. This rearrangement joins TRBV12-3 or TRBV12-4 to TRBJ2-7, with 9 bases matching TRBD1. V shed 8 bases, J shed 5 bases, and the junction held 10 bases outside the gene matches. This CDR3 region has 14 residues. The chain's CDR3 is CASVKQGAPHEQYF. CDR3 DNA: TGTGCCAGCGTCAAACAGGGGGCTCCCCACGAGCAGTACTTC.

This clonotype was counted ten times or more. The chain couples TRBV7-2 to TRBJ1-3; tentative D call: TRBD1 (5 bases). V lost 2 bases and J lost 4, with 9 bases in between. CDR3 length: 14 amino acids. Germline CDR1 reads SGHTA; CDR2 reads FQGNSA. This CDR3 reads CASSLQTAGNTIYF. Here the CDR3 DNA reads TGTGCCAGCAGCTTACAGACAGCAGGAAACACCATATATTTT.

In its sample, this clonotype was seen a few times. The CDR3 DNA reads TGTGCCAGCAGCTCCCCACAGGGTGCCCAAGAGACCCAGTACTTC. Its protein is CASSSPQGAQETQYF. V is TRBV7-9 and J is TRBJ2-5; D is possibly TRBD1 (6 bases). The germline V gene encodes CDR1 SEHNR and CDR2 FQNEAQ (reference sequence). The CDR3 length is 15 residues. V was shortened by 4 bases and J by 1 base, with 13 bases between the two germline ends.

This clonotype was detected a few times. This chain uses TRBV15 with TRBJ2-3, with 10 bases lining up with TRBD2. V dropped 0 bases and J dropped 1; count of bases not matched to a gene: 4. Per germline, CDR1 LNHNV and CDR2 YYDKDF (reference sequence). The CDR3 is made up of 17 amino acids. The CDR3 DNA reads as TGTGCCACCAGCAGAGACCGGGGGACTAGCGGCACAGATACGCAGTATTTT. Amino acids: CATSRDRGTSGTDTQYF.

This clonotype was observed at least ten times. V usage is TRBV7-2 and J usage is TRBJ2-1; the D gene is possibly TRBD2 (7 bases). Germline V gene lookup returns CDR1 SGHTA and CDR2 FQGNSA. Trimming removed 1 base at V and 0 bases at J, with 22 bases between. The CDR3 has 20 amino acids. CDR3 in amino acids: CASSLVLAVTLGGSYNEQFF. Written as DNA, the CDR3 is TGTGCCAGCAGCTTAGTGCTAGCGGTCACTTTAGGGGGCTCCTACAATGAGCAGTTCTTC.

V gene TRBV12-3 or TRBV12-4 combines with J gene TRBJ1-2; D possibly corresponds to TRBD1 (5 bases). The CDR3 is made up of 14 amino acids. V gave up 4 bases and J gave up 6 bases, with 15 bases separating them. The CDR3 sequence is CASSSLGGVHGYTF. Here the CDR3 DNA reads TGTGCCAGCAGTTCCCTGGGAGGGGTACATGGCTACACCTTC.

About this clonotype itself: A much larger clone lies one base from this, so it may be a read error. The chain has TRBV7-2 and TRBJ2-7; 8 bases agree with TRBD2. CDR1 and CDR2 (germline): SGHTA, FQGNSA. Trimming at V came to 2 bases and at J to 10 bases, leaving 19 bases not matched to a gene. The CDR3 consists of 17 residues. This chain's CDR3 is CASSLRLEGLVGGGQYF. The DNA of the CDR3 is TGTGCCAGCAGCTTAAGGCTGGAGGGACTAGTGGGAGGTGGTCAGTACTTC.

This clonotype was counted a few times. This rearrangement joins TRBV24-1 to TRBJ1-2; D uncertain. Trimming cost V 4 bases and J 7 bases, with 9 bases left between them. CDR3 length: 12 amino acids. The germline CDR1 and CDR2 sequences are KGHDR and SFDVKD. DNA of the CDR3: TGTGCCACCAGTGACAACGGGCCTGGCTACACCTTC. It specifies CATSDNGPGYTF.

This clonotype was counted only a few times. The CDR3 sequence: CASSGIAGENTEAFF. Written as DNA, the CDR3 is TGTGCCAGCAGCGGTATCGCAGGGGAGAACACTGAAGCTTTCTTT. This sequence joins TRBV14 and TRBJ1-1; D perhaps matches TRBD1 (6 bases). Germline V gene data show CDR1 as SGHDN and CDR2 as FVKESK. This CDR3 comprises 15 residues. V was cut by 5 bases and J by 1 base, with 14 bases left in between.

This clonotype appeared a few times. The rearrangement joins TRBV20-1 to TRBJ1-1; no clear D. Trimming left V 5 bases short and J 0 bases short, with 7 bases between. The CDR3 length is 12 residues. The germline gives CDR1 DFQATT, CDR2 SNEGSKA (reference sequence). This CDR3 reads CSAFWLNTEAFF. In DNA form, the CDR3 reads TGCAGTGCTTTCTGGTTGAACACTGAAGCTTTCTTT.

This clonotype was counted ten times or more. The genes are TRBV7-2 and TRBJ2-3; D call uncertain. The CDR3 totals 15 residues. CDR1 and CDR2 (germline): SGHTA, FQGNSA. The V gene lost 6 bases and the J gene lost 1 base, with 14 bases spanning the gap. The DNA for the CDR3 is TGTGCCAGCAGTGGCCCGAGTCGGGGCACAGATACGCAGTATTTT. As protein: CASSGPSRGTDTQYF.

This chain uses TRBV7-6 with TRBJ2-1; D is unresolved. Trimming took 5 bases from V and 0 from J, leaving 17 bases between them. CDR1 SGHVS and CDR2 FNYEAQ come from the germline V gene. This CDR3 has 17 amino acids. CDR3: CASSPWRSESSYNEQFF. CDR3 coding DNA: TGTGCCAGCAGCCCCTGGCGATCGGAAAGCTCCTACAATGAGCAGTTCTTC.

This chain joins TRBV7-3 and TRBJ2-1, with 9 bases identical to TRBD2. V dropped 1 base and J dropped 9; count of bases not matched to a gene: 4. Germline V lookup: CDR1 SGHTA, CDR2 FQGTGA. There are 14 residues in the CDR3. In DNA, the CDR3 is TGTGCCAGCAGCTTAAGTAGCGGGAGTAGTGAGCAGTTCTTC. This codes for CASSLSSGSSEQFF. The variable domain in full, with the rest retrieved from reference TRBV7-3 and TRBJ2-1, is GAGVSQTPSNKVTEKGKYVELRCDPISGHTALYWYRQSLGQGPEFLIYFQGTGAADDSGLPNDRFFAVRPEGSVSTLKIQRTERGDSAVYLCASSLSSGSSEQFFGPGTRLTVL.

This clonotype was detected a few times. This rearrangement joins TRBV11-3 to TRBJ2-2, with 7 bases identical to TRBD1. Germline V lookup: CDR1 SGHNT, CDR2 YENEEA. The length of the CDR3 is 15 residues. The junction had 4 bases not matched to a gene; V was cut back by 6 bases and J by 0 bases. The CDR3 bases are TGTGCCAGCAGTCGAGGGGGCGCGAACACCGGGGAGCTGTTTTTT. Encoded protein: CASSRGGANTGELFF.

In its sample, this clonotype was seen a few times. The chain recombines TRBV4-1 with TRBJ1-2; 10 bases are a match to TRBD1. The CDR3 sequence is 16 residues long. CDR1 and CDR2 from the germline V gene are MGHRA and YSYEKL. J lost 4 bases, V lost 1 base, and 6 bases had no gene match. CDR3 loop: CASSQGGTGDVYGYTF. Written as DNA, the CDR3 is TGCGCCAGCAGCCAAGGGGGGACAGGGGATGTCTATGGCTACACCTTC.

The chain has TRBV20-1 and TRBJ2-3; D may be TRBD2 (5 bases). Germline lookup yields CDR1 DFQATT and CDR2 SNEGSKA (reference sequence). This CDR3 contains 15 residues. V lost 2 bases and J 3 bases, leaving 15 bases between the germline ends. CDR3 DNA: TGCAGTGCTAGAAGCCTACTAGAGGAGACAGATACGCAGTATTTT. Amino acids: CSARSLLEETDTQYF.

This clonotype has at least ten counts. The chain couples TRBV7-2 to TRBJ2-1, with 9 bases identical to TRBD2. Germline CDR1 is SGHTA and CDR2 is FQGNSA. The CDR3 has 16 amino acids. The V and J ends lost 1 base and 3 bases, in that order; junction bases with no gene match: 4. Written as DNA, the CDR3 is TGTGCCAGCAGCTTAGATCCAGCGGGAGGCTACAATGAGCAGTTCTTC. It yields the protein CASSLDPAGGYNEQFF.

This clonotype was recorded at least ten times. The CDR3 here is CASSFRGNIQYF. CDR3 DNA sequence: TGTGCCAGCAGCTTTCGTGGGAACATTCAGTACTTC. The J gene is TRBJ2-4, the V gene TRBV7-2; D remains ambiguous. The CDR3 has 12 amino acids. Germline CDR1 and CDR2: SGHTA and FQGNSA. The V end was cut by 3 bases, the J end by 7 bases, with 7 bases between.